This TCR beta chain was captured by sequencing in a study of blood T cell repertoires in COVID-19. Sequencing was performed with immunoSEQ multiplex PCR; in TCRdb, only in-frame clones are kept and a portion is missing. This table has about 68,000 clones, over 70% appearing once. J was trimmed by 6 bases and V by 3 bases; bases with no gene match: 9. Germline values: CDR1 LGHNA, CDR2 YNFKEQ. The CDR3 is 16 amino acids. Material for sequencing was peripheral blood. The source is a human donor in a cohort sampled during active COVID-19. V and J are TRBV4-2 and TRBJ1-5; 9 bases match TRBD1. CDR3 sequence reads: CASSHGGQGGLQPQHF. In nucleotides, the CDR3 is TGTGCCAGCAGCCATGGGGGACAGGGTGGTCTTCAGCCCCAGCATTTT.